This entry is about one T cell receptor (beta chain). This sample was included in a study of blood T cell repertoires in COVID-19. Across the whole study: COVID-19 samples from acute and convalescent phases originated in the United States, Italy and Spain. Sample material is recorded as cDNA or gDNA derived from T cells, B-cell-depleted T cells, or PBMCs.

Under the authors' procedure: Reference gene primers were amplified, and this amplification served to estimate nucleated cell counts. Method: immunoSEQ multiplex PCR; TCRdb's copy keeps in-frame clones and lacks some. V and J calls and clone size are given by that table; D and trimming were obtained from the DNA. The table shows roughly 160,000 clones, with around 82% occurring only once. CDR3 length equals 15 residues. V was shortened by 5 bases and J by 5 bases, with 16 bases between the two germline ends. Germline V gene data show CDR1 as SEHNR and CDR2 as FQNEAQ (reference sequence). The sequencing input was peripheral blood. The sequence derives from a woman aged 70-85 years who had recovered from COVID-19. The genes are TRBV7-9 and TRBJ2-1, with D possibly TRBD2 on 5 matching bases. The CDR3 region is CASSPPAGSDNEQFF. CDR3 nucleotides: TGTGCCAGCAGCCCCCCGGCGGGCTCGGACAATGAGCAGTTCTTC.